One sample yielded the 15 T cell receptor beta chains listed below, sequenced in a study of blood T cell repertoires in COVID-19. Sequenced by immunoSEQ multiplex PCR; TCRdb stores in-frame clones only, minus some. The table shows roughly 320,000 clones, with around 90% occurring only once. Specimen: peripheral blood. The receptors stem from a woman between 50 and 59 years old with COVID-19, enrolled during active disease.

About this clone: At the DNA level, this CDR3 is encoded by other sequences in the same sample as well. This rearrangement joins TRBV19 to TRBJ2-7; 8 positions match TRBD1. The germline gives CDR1 LNHDA, CDR2 SQIVND (reference sequence). V was clipped by 4 bases and J by 2 bases; unmatched bases: 4. CDR3 length equals 14 residues. The CDR3 DNA follows: TGTGCCAGTAGTAAGGGACAGGCGACCTACGAGCAGTACTTC. It codes for CASSKGQATYEQYF.

The rearrangement links TRBV7-6 to TRBJ2-1; 9 bases align to TRBD2. Germline-derived CDR1 and CDR2 are SGHVS and FNYEAQ. With 5 bases clipped from V and 9 bases from J, the junction kept 14 bases outside the gene matches. CDR3 size: 16 residues. CDR3 sequence: CASSENPGGGRGEQFF. The CDR3 coding sequence is TGTGCCAGCAGCGAAAACCCTGGGGGCGGGAGGGGTGAGCAGTTCTTC.

The gene calls are TRBV15 and TRBJ1-5, with TRBD1 matching over 8 bases. The ends lost 5 bases at V and 1 base at J; junction bases unmatched: 13. CDR3 length: 18 amino acids. In germline, CDR1 is LNHNV, CDR2 YYDKDF (reference sequence). In nucleotides, the CDR3 is TGTGCCACCAGCGGCCTGGGAGGAGGGGACAGGAGCAATCAGCCCCAGCATTTT. As protein: CATSGLGGGDRSNQPQHF.

The chain carries TRBV2 and TRBJ2-5; 8 nucleotides agree with TRBD1. This CDR3 spans 14 amino acids. Germline assignment: CDR1 SNHLY and CDR2 FYNNEI. The J segment lost 4 bases and the V segment lost 5 bases, leaving 6 bases of the junction unmatched. The CDR3 region is CASSRARGRETQYF. Here the CDR3 DNA reads TGTGCCAGCAGTCGCGCCAGGGGGCGAGAGACCCAGTACTTC.

The chain joins TRBV3-1 (or the pseudogene TRBV3-2) to TRBJ2-3; 7 bases agree with TRBD1. CDR3 length: 15 amino acids. In germline, CDR1 is LGHDT, CDR2 YNNKEL (reference sequence). Germline trimming cut 4 bases from V and 6 bases from J; bases unmatched to any gene: 10. The CDR3 is CASSPRTGPADTQYF. The CDR3 DNA follows: TGTGCCAGCAGCCCCAGGACAGGCCCCGCGGATACGCAGTATTTT.

The CDR3 is CASSLYPGELFF. CDR3 nucleotide sequence: TGTGCCAGCAGCTTATATCCCGGGGAGCTGTTTTTT. V usage is TRBV7-3 and J usage is TRBJ2-2; unclear D gene. Trimming took off 2 bases at V and 6 bases at J, with 4 bases between the two ends. Per the germline V gene, CDR1 is SGHTA and CDR2 is FQGTGA. CDR3 size: 12 residues.

The rearrangement joins TRBV7-2 to TRBJ2-3; weak D call: TRBD1 (5 bases). The CDR3 spans 14 residues. V was cut by 1 base and J by 9 bases, with 14 bases left in between. The germline CDR1 and CDR2 sequences are SGHTA and FQGNSA. CDR3 sequence (DNA): TGTGCCAGCAGCTTAGAGGGGCGGCGGACAACGCAGTATTTT. This gives the protein CASSLEGRRTTQYF.

This chain connects TRBV2 to TRBJ2-3, with 15 bases matching TRBD2. The trim removed 6 bases at V and 5 bases at J, leaving 21 bases unmatched. The CDR3 consists of 21 residues. The germline CDR1 and CDR2 sequences are SNHLY and FYNNEI. The DNA for the CDR3 is TGTGCCAGCAGCAAATTATTGAAAGGACTAGCGGGAGGGCTGAGGGGAGATACGCAGTATTTT. Its protein is CASSKLLKGLAGGLRGDTQYF.

This chain links TRBV5-4 with TRBJ2-3; D perhaps matches TRBD1 (6 bases). Between the trimmed V and J ends, which lost 3 bases and 5 bases, there was a span of 16 bases. The CDR3 has 15 amino acids. CDR1 and CDR2 from the germline V gene are SGHNT and YYREEE (reference sequence). The CDR3 DNA sequence: TGTGCCAGCAGCTCCCCAGGGACACTGGAAGATACGCAGTATTTT. Encoded protein: CASSSPGTLEDTQYF. The whole variable domain, remainder taken from reference TRBV5-4 and TRBJ2-3, is ETGVTQSPTHLIKTRGQQVTLRCSSQSGHNTVSWYQQALGQGPQFIFQYYREEENGRGNFPPRFSGLQFPNYSSELNVNALELDDSALYLCASSSPGTLEDTQYFGPGTRLTVL.

This chain links TRBV19 with TRBJ2-7; D uncertain. Looked up from germline, CDR1 is LNHDA and CDR2 is SQIVND (reference sequence). The V and J ends lost 4 bases and 2 bases respectively, with 15 bases between them. The length of the CDR3 is 15 residues. In DNA, the CDR3 is TGTGCCAGTAGTACCGAGTCTAGAGTCCCCTACGAGCAGTACTTC. This sequence encodes CASSTESRVPYEQYF.

The gene calls are TRBV7-3 and TRBJ2-5, with 11 bases that match TRBD2. There are 15 residues in the CDR3. Germline lookup yields CDR1 SGHTA and CDR2 FQGTGA. J gave up 5 bases and V 2 bases, and 4 bases lay outside the gene matches. The CDR3 here is CASSLRLAGLETQYF. The CDR3 nucleotides are TGTGCCAGCAGCTTACGACTAGCGGGGCTCGAGACCCAGTACTTC.

This sequence joins TRBV5-1 and TRBJ2-3, with TRBD2 identical over 9 bases. CDR1 is SGHRS, CDR2 YFSETQ, per germline. V lost 3 bases and J lost 3; bases outside the gene matches: 8. This CDR3 comprises 16 residues. As DNA, the CDR3 is TGCGCCAGCAGCTCGAATAGCGGGAGAGCTACAGATACGCAGTATTTT. Protein sequence: CASSSNSGRATDTQYF. Full variable domain (missing parts from reference TRBV5-1 and TRBJ2-3): KAGVTQTPRYLIKTRGQQVTLSCSPISGHRSVSWYQQTPGQGLQFLFEYFSETQRNKGNFPGRFSGRQFSNSRSEMNVSTLELGDSALYLCASSSNSGRATDTQYFGPGTRLTVL.

The gene calls are TRBV18 and TRBJ2-4; the D gene is possibly TRBD1 (6 bases). With 2 bases removed from V and 1 base from J, the gap between germline ends came to 9 bases. Per the germline V gene, CDR1 is KGHSH and CDR2 is LQKENI. CDR3 length equals 15 residues. The CDR3 is CASSPTGMAKNIQYF. The CDR3 bases are TGTGCCAGCTCACCAACAGGGATGGCCAAAAACATTCAGTACTTC.

Only one count was recorded for this clone. This chain joins TRBV4-1 and TRBJ2-1; D may be TRBD2 (5 bases). CDR3 length equals 15 residues. From germline, CDR1 is MGHRA and CDR2 YSYEKL. The V end was cut by 0 bases, the J end by 8 bases, with 14 bases between. DNA for the CDR3: TGCGCCAGCAGCCAAGAACGGGGAACTCAGGATGAGCAGTTCTTC. This sequence encodes CASSQERGTQDEQFF.

The chain is built from TRBV18 and TRBJ1-1; 7 nucleotides agree with TRBD1. The CDR3 sequence is 14 residues long. Looked up from germline, CDR1 is KGHSH and CDR2 is LQKENI. V lost 3 bases, J lost 3 bases, and 4 bases stayed unmatched. The CDR3 DNA reads as TGTGCCAGCTCACCGAGGGACAGCTACACTGAAGCTTTCTTT. This gives the protein CASSPRDSYTEAFF.